This T cell receptor (beta chain) was captured in a study of human T cells and chemical hapten exposure. The wider study: Sensitizing treatment utilized 2% DPC over an approximately 2 cm by approximately 2 cm portion of upper inner arm skin. Findings and caveats of the study: The number of TCRs above 1 in 1000 frequency did not change after DPC sensitization.

Specified time point: pre-sensitization, week 0. The treatment is: therapeutic diphenylcyclopropenone sensitization with weekly scalp DPC. Patches went on only after blood had been drawn each time. From germline, CDR1 is MNHEY and CDR2 SVGAGI. The CDR3 spans 13 residues. The V gene lost 7 bases and the J gene lost 0 bases, with 9 bases spanning the gap. This clonotype was counted a few times. Its antigen is still unknown. Unique molecular identifiers were attached to individual cDNA molecules during library preparation. TCRdb called the RACE reads again in MiXCR, with one record for every CDR3 protein. The table records a few hundred thousand distinct CDR3 sequences, 5% to 6.5% of them present only once.

This sequence joins TRBV6-5 and TRBJ1-1; D gene unclear. The clonotype originates from a woman younger than 35 with alopecia areata. Some clones in this sample may be carry-over from other donors' samples. Sequences were derived from whole blood, sampled in connection with sensitization to the hapten diphenylcyclopropenone (DPC). CDR3 in amino acids: CASIDIMNTEAFF. The DNA of the CDR3 is TGTGCCAGCATTGACATCATGAACACTGAAGCTTTCTTT.